Below, 27 T cell receptor beta chains from the same sample are listed, as sequenced in a study of blood T cell repertoires in COVID-19. The method was immunoSEQ multiplex PCR; TCRdb's version includes in-frame clones alone and lacks a portion of them. The profile covers roughly 99,000 clones, with around four fifths appearing a single time and over 4% taken by the ten largest. The sequenced sample was peripheral blood. The receptor set was obtained from a man in his sixties or seventies with acute or convalescent COVID-19.

The J gene is TRBJ1-2, the V gene TRBV7-9; perhaps TRBD1 as D (5 bases). Per germline, CDR1 SEHNR and CDR2 FQNEAQ (reference sequence). This CDR3 spans 14 amino acids. Trimming took 5 bases from V and 0 from J, leaving 10 bases between them. The CDR3 region is CASSTGTANYGYTF. Here the CDR3 DNA reads TGTGCCAGCAGCACGGGGACTGCTAACTATGGCTACACCTTC.

This chain connects TRBV10-1 to TRBJ2-2, with D possibly matching TRBD1 (6 bases). There are 16 residues in the CDR3. CDR1 and CDR2 from the germline V gene are WNHNN and SYGVQD (reference sequence). V lost 3 bases, J lost 1 base, and 12 bases lay in between. CDR3 region: CASSETRDKNTGELFF. The CDR3 region has the DNA TGCGCCAGCAGTGAAACCCGGGACAAGAACACCGGGGAGCTGTTTTTT.

The rearrangement links TRBV27 to TRBJ1-2; D might be TRBD1 (6 bases). CDR1 and CDR2 from the germline V gene are MNHEY and SMNVEV (reference sequence). Deletions cut 6 bases from V and 4 bases from J, with 18 bases between. CDR3 length: 15 amino acids. CDR3 bases: TGTGCCAGCAGCCAAAACAGGGCGGCGGGCTATGGCTACACCTTC. Its protein product is CASSQNRAAGYGYTF.

This clone was seen only once. The chain carries TRBV5-1 and TRBJ2-7; perhaps TRBD1 as D (5 bases). CDR3 size: 13 residues. CDR1 SGHRS and CDR2 YFSETQ come from the germline V gene. V shed 0 bases and J shed 1 base, with 5 bases lying between them. The CDR3 DNA reads TGCGCCAGCAGCTTGGGACAGTCCTACGAGCAGTACTTC. This translates into CASSLGQSYEQYF.

The rearrangement uses TRBV11-2 and TRBJ1-6, with D unresolved. Trimming took 5 bases from V and 5 from J, leaving 13 bases between them. The CDR3 is made up of 15 amino acids. Germline CDR1 reads SGHAT; CDR2 reads FQNNGV. The CDR3 bases are TGTGCCAGCAGCCCGGCCGGAGAGAATAATTCACCCCTCCACTTT. Protein: CASSPAGENNSPLHF.

As DNA, the CDR3 is TGCGCCAGCAGCTTGGCCGGGGACAGGGACGGCGAGCAGTACTTC. This sequence encodes CASSLAGDRDGEQYF. This chain links TRBV5-1 with TRBJ2-7; 9 nucleotides agree with TRBD1. Germline CDR1 and CDR2: SGHRS and YFSETQ. The CDR3 length is 15 residues. The V and J ends lost 0 bases and 6 bases, in that order; junction bases with no gene match: 7.

The chain is built from TRBV10-3 and TRBJ2-1; the D gene is possibly TRBD1 (5 bases). Germline V gives CDR1 ENHRY, CDR2 SYGVKD. This CDR3 has 12 residues. Trimming removed 1 base from V and 12 bases from J, with 10 bases in between. CDR3 sequence (DNA): TGTGCCATCAGTGAGTTCGAAAGGGGGCAGTTCTTC. It specifies CAISEFERGQFF.

The rearrangement joins TRBV27 to TRBJ2-7; tentatively, D is TRBD2 (7 bases). Germline V gene data show CDR1 as MNHEY and CDR2 as SMNVEV (reference sequence). The CDR3 contains 14 residues. Trimming removed 3 bases from V and 2 bases from J, with 11 bases in between. CDR3 residues: CASSFAGAAYEQYF. The CDR3 DNA reads TGTGCCAGCAGTTTTGCGGGGGCCGCCTACGAGCAGTACTTC.

The chain uses TRBV29-1 and TRBJ2-7, with D perhaps matching TRBD1 (6 bases). The CDR3 has 13 residues. Per the germline V gene, CDR1 is SQVTM and CDR2 is ANQGSEA. V was trimmed by 4 bases and J by 4 bases, leaving 14 bases between them. The CDR3 protein is CSVVLGRGYEQYF. The CDR3 coding sequence is TGCAGCGTTGTACTCGGCAGGGGATACGAGCAGTACTTC.

The chain uses TRBV18 and TRBJ1-1; D is possibly TRBD1 (5 bases). Trimming shortened V by 4 bases and J by 1 base, and 13 bases separated the two germline ends. The V gene's germline CDR1 is KGHSH and CDR2 LQKENI. The CDR3 length is 15 residues. CDR3 DNA: TGTGCCAGCTCACTAGAGGTGGGGGGGAACACTGAAGCTTTCTTT. Its translation: CASSLEVGGNTEAFF. Together with reference TRBV18 and TRBJ1-1, the CDR3 gives the full variable domain: NAGVMQNPRHLVRRRGQEARLRCSPMKGHSHVYWYRQLPEEGLKFMVYLQKENIIDESGMPKERFSAEFPKEGPSILRIQQVVRGDSAAYFCASSLEVGGNTEAFFGQGTRLTVV.

The chain employs TRBV18 and TRBJ1-5; TRBD1 matches at 11 bases. The CDR3 covers 17 residues. The V gene end was trimmed by 5 bases and the J gene end by 0 bases; junction bases not matched to a gene: 6. Germline V gene data show CDR1 as KGHSH and CDR2 as LQKENI. As DNA, the CDR3 is TGTGCCAGCTCATCAGGGACAGGGGGAAATAGCAATCAGCCCCAGCATTTT. Its protein is CASSSGTGGNSNQPQHF.

The chain recombines TRBV6-5 with TRBJ1-2; D ambiguous. Deletions cut 0 bases from V and 0 bases from J, with 8 bases between. Germline V gives CDR1 MNHEY, CDR2 SVGAGI. The CDR3 totals 15 residues. In DNA, the CDR3 is TGTGCCAGCAGTTACTCGAGGGCCACTAACTATGGCTACACCTTC. Protein sequence: CASSYSRATNYGYTF.

The rearrangement uses TRBV7-2 and TRBJ2-5; TRBD1 matches at 8 bases. The ends lost 8 bases at V and 6 bases at J; junction bases unmatched: 8. The CDR3 consists of 13 residues. Germline CDR1 and CDR2: SGHTA and FQGNSA. In nucleotides, the CDR3 is TGTGCCAGCGAGGCAGGGGGCGGAAAGACCCAGTACTTC. As protein: CASEAGGGKTQYF.

The V and J genes are TRBV7-2 and TRBJ2-1; D call uncertain. V was pared by 3 bases and J by 3 bases, with 9 bases between. The CDR3 has 14 residues. CDR1 SGHTA and CDR2 FQGNSA come from the germline V gene. In DNA, the CDR3 is TGTGCCAGCAGCTTGGGCTATAGCTACAATGAGCAGTTCTTC. Its protein product is CASSLGYSYNEQFF.

The chain has TRBV7-3 and TRBJ1-2; D remains ambiguous. Germline assignment: CDR1 SGHTA and CDR2 FQGTGA. CDR3 length: 13 residues. V lost 3 bases and J lost 4, with 9 bases in between. For the CDR3, the DNA is TGTGCCAGCAGCTTCGGTATCGGCTATGGCTACACCTTC. Translated, it gives CASSFGIGYGYTF.

The sample holds a few counts of this clone. This chain joins TRBV2 and TRBJ1-2; 8 nucleotides line up with TRBD1. Trimming at V came to 5 bases and at J to 8 bases, leaving 4 bases not matched to a gene. Germline V gene sequence: CDR1 SNHLY, CDR2 FYNNEI. The CDR3 has 12 residues. This CDR3 reads CASSRTGLGYTF. CDR3 nucleotides: TGTGCCAGCAGTCGGACAGGGTTGGGCTACACCTTC.

The chain uses TRBV7-6 and TRBJ1-4; 10 bases agree with TRBD1. The CDR3 is made up of 14 amino acids. CDR1 is SGHVS, CDR2 FNYEAQ, per germline. J lost 13 bases, V lost 1 base, and 6 bases had no gene match. CDR3 amino acids: CASSLERTGGVLFF. CDR3 bases: TGTGCCAGCAGCTTAGAAAGGACAGGGGGAGTACTGTTTTTT.

This sequence joins TRBV7-2 and TRBJ1-2, with TRBD1 matching over 7 bases. This CDR3 has 13 amino acids. Germline assignment: CDR1 SGHTA and CDR2 FQGNSA. The trim removed 5 bases at V and 5 bases at J, leaving 5 bases unmatched. Written as DNA, the CDR3 is TGTGCCAGCAGCCCCGGGACAGCATATGGCTACACCTTC. This codes for CASSPGTAYGYTF.

Remarks on this clone: This specimen includes other DNA sequences encoding the same CDR3. V gene TRBV18 combines with J gene TRBJ2-1; D is uncertain. Germline V gives CDR1 KGHSH, CDR2 LQKENI. V lost 2 bases and J lost 6, with 8 bases in between. CDR3 length: 13 amino acids. The CDR3 region is CASSPTTGNEQFF. CDR3 coding DNA: TGTGCCAGCTCACCAACAACGGGCAATGAGCAGTTCTTC.

This chain joins TRBV5-1 and TRBJ1-1, with 7 nucleotides matching TRBD1. The germline V gene encodes CDR1 SGHRS and CDR2 YFSETQ. This CDR3 is built from 13 residues. V dropped 5 bases and J dropped 5; count of bases not matched to a gene: 6. The CDR3 bases are TGCGCCAGCAGGGAACAGGGGAGAACTGAAGCTTTCTTT. This encodes CASREQGRTEAFF.

The rearrangement joins TRBV2 to TRBJ2-3; 9 bases fit TRBD1. CDR1 and CDR2 (germline): SNHLY, FYNNEI. The CDR3 covers 14 residues. With 6 bases clipped from V and 1 base from J, the junction kept 2 bases outside the gene matches. The CDR3 here is CASRGQGGTDTQYF. CDR3 nucleotide sequence: TGTGCCAGCAGGGGACAGGGTGGCACAGATACGCAGTATTTT.

The chain couples TRBV6-5 to TRBJ2-7, with D perhaps TRBD1 (6 bases). Germline CDR1 MNHEY, CDR2 SVGAGI. The CDR3 loop spans 15 amino acids. V was clipped by 2 bases and J by 1 base, with 12 bases between them. CDR3 nucleotides: TGTGCCAGCAGTTACGTAGGCCAGGGGTCCTACGAGCAGTACTTC. This translates into CASSYVGQGSYEQYF.

With regard to this clone: The same CDR3 also results from other DNA sequences found in this sample. V is TRBV7-3 and J is TRBJ2-5; D perhaps matches TRBD2 (6 bases). Germline V CDR1 and CDR2: SGHTA, FQGTGA. The CDR3 totals 13 residues. Trimming cost V 1 base and J 5 bases, with 8 bases left between them. As DNA, the CDR3 is TGTGCCAGCAGCTTAATAGCGGAGGAGACCCAGTACTTC. Amino acid sequence: CASSLIAEETQYF.

The chain joins TRBV9 to TRBJ2-1, with D possibly TRBD1 on 5 matching bases. In germline, CDR1 is SGDLS, CDR2 YYNGEE. The V end lost 4 bases, the J end lost 9 bases, and 14 bases lay between the germline ends. This CDR3 is built from 13 residues. CDR3 amino acids: CASSLLGLGEQFF. The DNA of the CDR3 is TGTGCCAGCAGCCTCCTGGGGCTCGGTGAGCAGTTCTTC.

The V call is TRBV3-1 (or the pseudogene TRBV3-2), the J call TRBJ2-7; 11 positions agree with TRBD1. The junction had 6 bases not matched to a gene; V was cut back by 10 bases and J by 1 base. The CDR3 is 14 residues long. Per the germline V gene, CDR1 is LGHDT and CDR2 is YNNKEL (reference sequence). CDR3 region: CATSGDRGSYEQYF. The DNA for the CDR3 is TGTGCCACCTCGGGGGACAGGGGGTCCTACGAGCAGTACTTC.

This chain links TRBV6-5 with TRBJ2-7, with TRBD1 matching 8 bases. The CDR3 totals 15 residues. V trimming: 4 bases; J trimming: 2 bases; junction bases outside the gene matches: 7. Germline V gene sequence: CDR1 MNHEY, CDR2 SVGAGI. The chain's CDR3 is CASSLDRDATYEQYF. The CDR3 DNA sequence: TGTGCCAGCAGTTTGGACAGGGATGCTACCTACGAGCAGTACTTC.

This chain joins TRBV5-4 and TRBJ1-2, with 12 bases identical to TRBD1. The J segment lost 4 bases and the V segment lost 3 bases, leaving 4 bases of the junction unmatched. Germline V gene data show CDR1 as SGHNT and CDR2 as YYREEE (reference sequence). The CDR3 sequence is 15 residues long. The CDR3 DNA is TGTGCCAGCAGCTCGGGGACAGGGGGCCTCTATGGCTACACCTTC. This translates into CASSSGTGGLYGYTF. The full variable domain, with the rest looked up from reference TRBV5-4 and TRBJ1-2, is ETGVTQSPTHLIKTRGQQVTLRCSSQSGHNTVSWYQQALGQGPQFIFQYYREEENGRGNFPPRFSGLQFPNYSSELNVNALELDDSALYLCASSSGTGGLYGYTFGSGTRLTVV.